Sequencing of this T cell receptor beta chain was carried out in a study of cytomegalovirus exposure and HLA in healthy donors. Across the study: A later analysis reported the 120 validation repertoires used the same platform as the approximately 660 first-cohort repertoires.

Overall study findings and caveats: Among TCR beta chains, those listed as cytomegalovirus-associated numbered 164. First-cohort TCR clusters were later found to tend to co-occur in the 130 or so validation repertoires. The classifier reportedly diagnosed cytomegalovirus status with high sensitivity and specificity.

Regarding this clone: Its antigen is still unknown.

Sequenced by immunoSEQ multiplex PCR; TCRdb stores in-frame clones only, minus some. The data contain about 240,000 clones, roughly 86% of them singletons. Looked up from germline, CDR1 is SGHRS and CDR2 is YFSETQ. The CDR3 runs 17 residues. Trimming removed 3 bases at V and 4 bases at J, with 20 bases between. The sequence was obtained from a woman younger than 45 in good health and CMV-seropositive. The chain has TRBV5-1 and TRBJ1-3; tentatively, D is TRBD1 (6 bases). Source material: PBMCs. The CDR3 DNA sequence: TGCGCCAGCAGCTCCGGGATTTCCCAGGGGTACGGAAACACCATATATTTT. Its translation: CASSSGISQGYGNTIYF.